The 17 T cell receptor beta chains listed next were all sequenced from one sample in a study of T cell repertoires in cytomegalovirus infection. What these receptors recognize is not known. Each CDR3 protein gets one entry after TCRdb re-called the reads with MiXCR. Of around 750,000 distinct CDR3 sequences in the sample, around a third were seen once. The specimen comprised cultured CD8+ T cells from PBMCs, sampled from culture after CMV antigen stimulation. The receptor source for this set is a human donor in good health (CMV status not recorded). Some clones in this sample may be carry-over from other donors' samples.

As regards this clonotype: One base away lies a much larger clone, so this may be a sequencing read error. The chain recombines TRBV7-8 with TRBJ2-1; 8 bases match TRBD2. The germline CDR1 and CDR2 sequences are SGHVS and FQNEAQ. V lost 4 bases and J lost 5; bases outside the gene matches: 4. The CDR3 has 14 amino acids. The chain's CDR3 is CASSSRRGDNEQFF. Here the CDR3 DNA reads TGTGCCAGCAGCTCGAGGCGGGGGGACAATGAGCAGTTCTTC.

This clonotype showed up many times. V and J are TRBV7-2 and TRBJ1-1; 8 nucleotides agree with TRBD1. The CDR3 totals 15 residues. CDR1 is SGHTA, CDR2 FQGNSA, per germline. V trimming: 6 bases; J trimming: 2 bases; junction bases outside the gene matches: 8. In nucleotides, the CDR3 is TGTGCCAGCAGGTCCGGGACAGGATTTAACACTGAAGCTTTCTTT. This codes for CASRSGTGFNTEAFF.

V usage is TRBV7-9 and J usage is TRBJ1-1, with a possible D match to TRBD1 (6 bases). With 3 bases removed from V and 0 bases from J, the gap between germline ends came to 11 bases. The germline V gene has CDR1 SEHNR and CDR2 FQNEAQ (reference sequence). The CDR3 has 15 amino acids. The CDR3 nucleotides read TGTGCCAGCAGCTTTCATGACAGGCTGAACACTGAAGCTTTCTTT. It translates to CASSFHDRLNTEAFF.

This clonotype was recorded only once. This rearrangement joins TRBV6-6 to TRBJ1-5, with a tentative D call TRBD1 (5 bases). Trimming left V 0 bases short and J 5 bases short, with 11 bases between. The germline gives CDR1 MNHNY, CDR2 SVGAGI (reference sequence). The CDR3 consists of 15 residues. CDR3 sequence (DNA): TGTGCCAGCAGTTACTCGGAACCAGGGTATCAGCCCCAGCATTTT. This encodes CASSYSEPGYQPQHF.

There are a few counts of this clonotype. The V gene is TRBV9, the J gene TRBJ1-5; D not resolved. This CDR3 spans 14 amino acids. Germline V gives CDR1 SGDLS, CDR2 YYNGEE. The V end lost 0 bases, the J end lost 7 bases, and 11 bases lay between the germline ends. The CDR3 here is CASSVEGEGQPQHF. CDR3 bases: TGTGCCAGCAGCGTAGAGGGAGAGGGCCAGCCCCAGCATTTT.

The rearrangement joins TRBV7-3 to TRBJ1-2, with D perhaps TRBD1 (5 bases). The V gene lost 5 bases and the J gene lost 0 bases, with 19 bases spanning the gap. The length of the CDR3 is 17 residues. Germline lookup yields CDR1 SGHTA and CDR2 FQGTGA. CDR3 sequence (DNA): TGTGCCAGCAGCGAACCAATACTGGACACAACTAACTATGGCTACACCTTC. Protein: CASSEPILDTTNYGYTF.

This chain joins TRBV28 and TRBJ2-3; 14 bases map to TRBD2. The CDR3 contains 18 residues. Germline V gives CDR1 MDHEN, CDR2 SYDVKM. Trimming removed 7 bases from V and 0 bases from J; junction bases left unmatched: 9. CDR3 sequence (DNA): TGTGCCAGCACCCCCGGACTAGCGGGGGGACGGAGCACAGATACGCAGTATTTT. Its translation: CASTPGLAGGRSTDTQYF. Using reference TRBV28 and TRBJ2-3 for the parts outside the CDR3, the full variable domain is DVKVTQSSRYLVKRTGEKVFLECVQDMDHENMFWYRQDPGLGLRLIYFSYDVKMKEKGDIPEGYSVSREKKERFSLILESASTNQTSMYLCASTPGLAGGRSTDTQYFGPGTRLTVL.

This clonotype showed up many times. The chain combines TRBV7-2 with TRBJ1-5; weak D call: TRBD1 (5 bases). The germline V gene has CDR1 SGHTA and CDR2 FQGNSA. Trimming pared 3 bases from V and 4 bases from J, leaving 13 bases between. The CDR3 sequence is 15 residues long. The CDR3 DNA reads as TGTGCCAGCAGCTTGGAGGGGATTCGTAATCAGCCCCAGCATTTT. Amino acid sequence: CASSLEGIRNQPQHF.

The chain recombines TRBV12-3 or TRBV12-4 with TRBJ2-1, with 8 bases identical to TRBD1. The CDR3 consists of 15 residues. Unmatched junction bases numbered 10, after V lost 5 bases and J lost 7 bases. CDR3 nucleotides: TGTGCCAGCAGTCCTCAGGACAGGGTTTCTAATGAGCAGTTCTTC. Protein product: CASSPQDRVSNEQFF.

The chain employs TRBV4-1 and TRBJ2-2, with 8 bases matching TRBD2. CDR3 length: 15 amino acids. After removal of 2 bases from V and 4 bases from J, the junction contained 3 bases not matched to a gene. In germline, CDR1 is MGHRA, CDR2 YSYEKL. The CDR3 loop is CASSQISGTTGELFF. CDR3 coding DNA: TGCGCCAGCAGCCAAATTAGCGGGACCACCGGGGAGCTGTTTTTT.

This clonotype appeared a few times. A far larger clone is a single base away, which makes a read error likely. The chain is built from TRBV7-9 and TRBJ2-1, with D hard to call. CDR1 is SEHNR, CDR2 FQNEAQ, per germline (reference sequence). This CDR3 is 13 amino acids long. For the CDR3, the DNA is TGTGCCAACAGCTTATCAGGCTACAATGAGCAGTTCTTC. This translates into CANSLSGYNEQFF.

V gene TRBV7-6 combines with J gene TRBJ2-2; 9 nucleotides match TRBD2. Germline CDR1 SGHVS, CDR2 FNYEAQ. The CDR3 length is 18 residues. V shed 5 bases, J shed 3 bases, and the junction held 13 bases outside the gene matches. CDR3 residues: CASSPGRAGGYYTGELFF. The CDR3 DNA reads TGTGCCAGCAGCCCCGGAAGAGCGGGGGGTTACTACACCGGGGAGCTGTTTTTT.

The V call is TRBV2, the J call TRBJ2-1; 10 bases fit TRBD2. CDR1 is SNHLY and CDR2 is FYNNEI in the germline V gene. V dropped 1 base and J dropped 5; count of bases not matched to a gene: 8. The CDR3 contains 17 residues. DNA for the CDR3: TGTGCCAGCAGTGAAGTTTGGCTAGCGGGGGTGAACAATGAGCAGTTCTTC. This sequence encodes CASSEVWLAGVNNEQFF.

A note on this clonotype: A junction end diverges from the germline sequence, so it may reflect a read error. The chain joins TRBV19 to TRBJ2-2; TRBD1 agrees at 10 bases. CDR3 length: 18 residues. Germline CDR1 and CDR2: LNHDA and SQIVND (reference sequence). The CDR3 spells CASSRPPGQGLNNGELFF. As DNA, the CDR3 is TGTGCCAGTAGTCGACCACCGGGACAGGGGCTTAACAACGGGGAGCTGTTTTTT.

Points on this clonotype: Compared with germline, one end of the junction differs, possibly owing to a read error. The chain recombines TRBV28 with TRBJ2-3; no clear D gene. The length of the CDR3 is 13 residues. CDR1 is MDHEN and CDR2 is SYDVKM in the germline V gene. CDR3 loop: CASSFLGTETQYF. In DNA form, the CDR3 reads TGTGCCAGCAGTTTTCTCGGCACAGAGACGCAGTATTTT. The full variable domain, in which reference TRBV28 and TRBJ2-3 provide the parts outside the CDR3, is DVKVTQSSRYLVKRTGEKVFLECVQDMDHENMFWYRQDPGLGLRLIYFSYDVKMKEKGDIPEGYSVSREKKERFSLILESASTNQTSMYLCASSFLGTETQYFGPGTRLTVL.

The V and J genes are TRBV7-6 and TRBJ2-6; TRBD2 agrees at 8 bases. CDR1 and CDR2 (germline): SGHVS, FNYEAQ. Unmatched junction bases numbered 7, after V lost 3 bases and J lost 0 bases. CDR3 length equals 18 residues. CDR3 residues: CASSFSRGGDSGANVLTF. CDR3 bases: TGTGCCAGCAGCTTTAGTCGGGGGGGAGACTCTGGGGCCAACGTCCTGACTTTC.

This clonotype has only a few counts. The chain combines TRBV12-3 or TRBV12-4 with TRBJ1-2, with 9 bases fitting TRBD1. With 2 bases clipped from V and 2 bases from J, the junction kept 6 bases outside the gene matches. This CDR3 contains 16 residues. The CDR3 region is CASSLPPGQGNYGYTF. As DNA, the CDR3 is TGTGCCAGCAGTTTACCACCGGGACAGGGAAACTATGGCTACACCTTC.